This TCR beta chain was observed in a study of blood T cell repertoires in COVID-19. Study summary: COVID-19 samples, acute and convalescent, were from the United States, Italy and Spain. In each case, the material was cDNA or gDNA derived from T cells, B-cell-depleted T cells, or PBMCs.

The CDR3 has 13 amino acids. V trimming: 5 bases; J trimming: 4 bases; junction bases outside the gene matches: 5. Germline CDR1 and CDR2: MNHNY and SVGAGI (reference sequence). The assay was immunoSEQ multiplex PCR, and TCRdb's table has in-frame clones only and misses some. The table records about 97,000 clones, roughly 89% of them present only once. The receptor comes from a human donor in a cohort sampled during active COVID-19. Sequencing was carried out using peripheral blood. This chain connects TRBV6-6 to TRBJ2-7; TRBD1 matches at 7 bases. CDR3 amino acids: CASSGRDSYEQYF. The CDR3 DNA reads TGTGCCAGCAGTGGCCGGGACAGTTACGAGCAGTACTTC.